This TCR beta chain was identified in a study of cytomegalovirus exposure and HLA in healthy donors. General observations from the study: Earlier results showed most TCR beta V segments being productive about 87% or about 30% of the time. A later analysis linked a missense DCLRE1C variant to TCR beta V- and J-gene trimming.

V lost 6 bases to trimming and J lost 3 bases; unmatched junction nucleotides: 7. The CDR3 has 14 residues. The germline V gene has CDR1 MNHEY and CDR2 SMNVEV (reference sequence). Donors counted as nominally healthy when sampled, yet unrecorded immune exposures were likely. As to this clone: The antigen is undetermined.

The PCR had 60 Vbeta and 13 Jbeta primers. Data came from immunoSEQ multiplex PCR; TCRdb stores just in-frame clones and leaves some out. The data contain approximately 100,000 clones, around 73% of them singletons. This chain joins TRBV27 and TRBJ2-7; 8 nucleotides agree with TRBD2. Sequenced input: PBMCs. The source is a man aged 35-49 years in good health and CMV-seronegative. Here the CDR3 DNA reads TGTGCCAGCAGAAATAGCGGGGCCAGCTACGAGCAGTACTTC. Its protein is CASRNSGASYEQYF.